These T cell receptor beta chains were read from a single sample in a study of metastatic and nonmetastatic thyroid tumors. TCRdb re-clonotyped the PCR reads via MiXCR. The sample has around 52,000 clones, just under 30% seen once. Material: blood. All receptors come from a female donor with papillary thyroid cancer or a benign thyroid nodule (not recorded which). Some clones in this sample may be carry-over from other donors' samples. Both conserved end residues are part of each CDR3. Fields, in order: V gene, clone size, D gene, J gene, CDR3 protein, CDR3 DNA. D genes are given only for firm matches. Clone size is given for some rows only: seen once, a few or many times, or a class if the clone is expanded.

TRBV9,.,.,TRBJ2-7,CASSVGAGVNEQYF,TGTGCCAGCAGCGTTGGGGCAGGGGTTAACGAGCAGTACTTC
TRBV12-3/TRBV12-4,.,.,TRBJ1-2,CASSSRDAASNYGYTF,TGTGCCAGCAGTTCCAGGGATGCGGCATCTAACTATGGCTACACCTTC
TRBV12-3/TRBV12-4,medium-sized,TRBD1,TRBJ2-3,CASTRDRVTDTQYF,TGTGCCAGCACCCGGGACAGGGTCACAGATACGCAGTATTTT
TRBV5-5,.,TRBD1,TRBJ1-5,CASSLEQGNQPQHF,TGTGCCAGCAGCTTGGAACAGGGGAATCAGCCCCAGCATTTT
TRBV15,many,.,TRBJ1-3,CATSRDLIIRSSGNTIYF,TGTGCCACCAGCAGAGACCTCATTATCAGGAGCTCTGGAAACACCATATATTTT
TRBV7-8,.,.,TRBJ2-5,CASNVQGTQYF,TGTGCCAGCAACGTACAGGGGACCCAGTACTTC
TRBV27,.,.,TRBJ1-2,CASRFQAAQNYGYTF,TGTGCCAGCAGGTTCCAGGCAGCACAGAACTATGGCTACACCTTC
TRBV20-1,.,.,TRBJ1-2,CSARDSGAGDYGYTF,TGCAGTGCTAGAGATTCGGGGGCTGGGGACTATGGCTACACCTTC
TRBV30,many,.,TRBJ1-3,CAWSGNTIYF,TGTGCCTGGAGTGGAAACACCATATATTTT
TRBV9,.,TRBD1,TRBJ2-2,CASSGDRGNTGELFF,TGTGCCAGCAGCGGGGACAGGGGGAACACCGGGGAGCTGTTTTTT
TRBV30,.,.,TRBJ2-6,CAWSLTGTSGANVLTF,TGTGCCTGGAGTCTCACAGGGACCTCTGGGGCCAACGTCCTGACTTTC
TRBV20-1,.,.,TRBJ1-6,CSALSVNSPLHF,TGCAGTGCTCTCTCCGTTAATTCACCCCTCCACTTT
TRBV27,.,.,TRBJ2-3,CASSSRGRTDTQYF,TGTGCCAGCAGTTCCCGGGGGCGGACAGATACGCAGTATTTT
TRBV6-1,.,.,TRBJ2-2,CASREYEPTNTGELFF,TGTGCCAGCAGAGAATACGAGCCTACGAACACCGGGGAGCTGTTTTTT
TRBV20-1,.,.,TRBJ2-1,CSARGSRTIINEQFF,TGCAGTGCTAGAGGTTCCAGGACTATAATCAATGAGCAGTTCTTC
TRBV11-2,once,.,TRBJ1-2,CASSPDTNYGYTF,TGTGCCAGCAGCCCGGACACGAACTATGGCTACACCTTC
TRBV6-1,.,.,TRBJ1-1,CASSGNTEAFF,TGTGCCAGCTCCGGGAACACTGAAGCTTTCTTT
TRBV2,few,.,TRBJ2-7,CASSAVGDGGDGQYF,TGTGCCAGCAGTGCCGTAGGGGACGGAGGGGACGGGCAGTACTTC
TRBV27,.,.,TRBJ2-1,CASRMGTHNEQFF,TGTGCCAGCAGAATGGGGACGCACAATGAGCAGTTCTTC
TRBV19,few,TRBD1,TRBJ1-1,CASGQGGHTEAFF,TGTGCCAGTGGACAGGGCGGACACACTGAAGCTTTCTTT
TRBV6-6,few,.,TRBJ2-7,CASSYPGLARHSYEQYF,TGTGCCAGCAGTTACCCAGGGCTAGCGCGCCACTCCTACGAGCAGTACTTC
TRBV5-1,many,.,TRBJ2-1,CASSLEAGRYYNEQFF,TGCGCCAGCAGCTTGGAAGCGGGCAGATACTACAATGAGCAGTTCTTC
TRBV30,many,TRBD1,TRBJ2-7,CAWSGTGFTYEQYF,TGTGCCTGGTCCGGGACAGGGTTCACCTACGAGCAGTACTTC
TRBV19,.,TRBD1,TRBJ2-1,CASSRMWDRAYNEQFF,TGTGCCAGTAGCCGGATGTGGGACAGGGCCTACAATGAGCAGTTCTTC
TRBV6-1,few,.,TRBJ1-6,CASSEALRARNSPLHF,TGTGCCAGCAGTGAAGCGCTTCGGGCGAGGAATTCACCCCTCCACTTT
TRBV4-1,.,.,TRBJ2-5,CASSQDWRARLTRTQYF,TGCGCCAGCAGCCAAGATTGGCGGGCCCGCCTCACCAGGACCCAGTACTTC
TRBV4-1,.,TRBD1,TRBJ1-4,CASSHGQGVGKLFF,TGCGCCAGCAGCCATGGACAGGGAGTAGGAAAACTGTTTTTT
TRBV7-2,.,TRBD1,TRBJ2-5,CASGRTGGETQYF,TGTGCCAGCGGGCGGACAGGGGGGGAGACCCAGTACTTC
TRBV6-2/TRBV6-3,.,.,TRBJ2-7,CASSYLITGLSEQYF,TGTGCCAGCAGTTACTTAATAACAGGTCTCTCCGAGCAGTACTTC